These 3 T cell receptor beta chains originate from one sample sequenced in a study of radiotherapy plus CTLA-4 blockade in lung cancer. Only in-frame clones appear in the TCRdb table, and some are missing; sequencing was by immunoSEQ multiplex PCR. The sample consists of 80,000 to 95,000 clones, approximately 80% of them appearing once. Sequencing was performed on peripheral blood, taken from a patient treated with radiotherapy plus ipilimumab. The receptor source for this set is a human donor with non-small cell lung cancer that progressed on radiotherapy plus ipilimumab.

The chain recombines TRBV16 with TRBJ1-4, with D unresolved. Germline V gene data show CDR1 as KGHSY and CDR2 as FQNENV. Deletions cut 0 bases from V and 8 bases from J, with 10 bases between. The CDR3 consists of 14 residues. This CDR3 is CASSQSWVGEKLFF. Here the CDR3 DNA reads TGTGCCAGCAGCCAATCGTGGGTTGGAGAAAAACTGTTTTTT.

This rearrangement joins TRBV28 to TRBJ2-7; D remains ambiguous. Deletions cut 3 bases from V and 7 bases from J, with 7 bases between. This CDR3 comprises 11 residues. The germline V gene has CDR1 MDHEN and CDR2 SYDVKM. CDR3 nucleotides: TGTGCCAGCAGTTTGCAGCGAGAGCAGTACTTC. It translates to CASSLQREQYF.

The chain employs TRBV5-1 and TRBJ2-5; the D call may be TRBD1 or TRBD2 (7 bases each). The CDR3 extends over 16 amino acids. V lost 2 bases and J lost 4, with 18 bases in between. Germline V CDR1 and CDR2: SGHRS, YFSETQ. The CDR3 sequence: CASSLGGPGGGETQYF. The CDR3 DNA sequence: TGCGCCAGCAGCTTAGGGGGCCCGGGAGGTGGAGAGACCCAGTACTTC.